Below, one T cell receptor (beta chain) is given with its context. Its antigen is not identified. TCRdb's table, derived via immunoSEQ multiplex PCR, lists solely in-frame clones and lacks some. This table holds about 200,000 clones, about 81% found once. The entry originates in a study of cytomegalovirus exposure and HLA in healthy donors. V was cut by 6 bases and J by 5 bases, with 17 bases left in between. CDR3 length equals 14 residues. Germline CDR1 and CDR2: MNHNY and SVGAGI (reference sequence). General study results and limits: In vitro testing confirmed a few CMV-associated chains as specific for CMV antigens. Some public TCRs appeared in many individuals, while most sequences were rare. In the 130 or so validation repertoires, a later analysis found that first-cohort TCR clusters tended to co-occur. Cytomegalovirus-associated status was assigned to about 150 TCR beta chains.

The chain recombines TRBV6-6 with TRBJ2-7; a possible D gene is TRBD1 (7 bases). Sequencing was carried out using PBMCs. The receptor was derived from a woman in her twenties or thirties in good health and CMV-seronegative. Here the CDR3 reads CASRAETGRHEQYF. CDR3 DNA sequence: TGTGCCAGCAGAGCTGAGACAGGGAGGCACGAGCAGTACTTC.